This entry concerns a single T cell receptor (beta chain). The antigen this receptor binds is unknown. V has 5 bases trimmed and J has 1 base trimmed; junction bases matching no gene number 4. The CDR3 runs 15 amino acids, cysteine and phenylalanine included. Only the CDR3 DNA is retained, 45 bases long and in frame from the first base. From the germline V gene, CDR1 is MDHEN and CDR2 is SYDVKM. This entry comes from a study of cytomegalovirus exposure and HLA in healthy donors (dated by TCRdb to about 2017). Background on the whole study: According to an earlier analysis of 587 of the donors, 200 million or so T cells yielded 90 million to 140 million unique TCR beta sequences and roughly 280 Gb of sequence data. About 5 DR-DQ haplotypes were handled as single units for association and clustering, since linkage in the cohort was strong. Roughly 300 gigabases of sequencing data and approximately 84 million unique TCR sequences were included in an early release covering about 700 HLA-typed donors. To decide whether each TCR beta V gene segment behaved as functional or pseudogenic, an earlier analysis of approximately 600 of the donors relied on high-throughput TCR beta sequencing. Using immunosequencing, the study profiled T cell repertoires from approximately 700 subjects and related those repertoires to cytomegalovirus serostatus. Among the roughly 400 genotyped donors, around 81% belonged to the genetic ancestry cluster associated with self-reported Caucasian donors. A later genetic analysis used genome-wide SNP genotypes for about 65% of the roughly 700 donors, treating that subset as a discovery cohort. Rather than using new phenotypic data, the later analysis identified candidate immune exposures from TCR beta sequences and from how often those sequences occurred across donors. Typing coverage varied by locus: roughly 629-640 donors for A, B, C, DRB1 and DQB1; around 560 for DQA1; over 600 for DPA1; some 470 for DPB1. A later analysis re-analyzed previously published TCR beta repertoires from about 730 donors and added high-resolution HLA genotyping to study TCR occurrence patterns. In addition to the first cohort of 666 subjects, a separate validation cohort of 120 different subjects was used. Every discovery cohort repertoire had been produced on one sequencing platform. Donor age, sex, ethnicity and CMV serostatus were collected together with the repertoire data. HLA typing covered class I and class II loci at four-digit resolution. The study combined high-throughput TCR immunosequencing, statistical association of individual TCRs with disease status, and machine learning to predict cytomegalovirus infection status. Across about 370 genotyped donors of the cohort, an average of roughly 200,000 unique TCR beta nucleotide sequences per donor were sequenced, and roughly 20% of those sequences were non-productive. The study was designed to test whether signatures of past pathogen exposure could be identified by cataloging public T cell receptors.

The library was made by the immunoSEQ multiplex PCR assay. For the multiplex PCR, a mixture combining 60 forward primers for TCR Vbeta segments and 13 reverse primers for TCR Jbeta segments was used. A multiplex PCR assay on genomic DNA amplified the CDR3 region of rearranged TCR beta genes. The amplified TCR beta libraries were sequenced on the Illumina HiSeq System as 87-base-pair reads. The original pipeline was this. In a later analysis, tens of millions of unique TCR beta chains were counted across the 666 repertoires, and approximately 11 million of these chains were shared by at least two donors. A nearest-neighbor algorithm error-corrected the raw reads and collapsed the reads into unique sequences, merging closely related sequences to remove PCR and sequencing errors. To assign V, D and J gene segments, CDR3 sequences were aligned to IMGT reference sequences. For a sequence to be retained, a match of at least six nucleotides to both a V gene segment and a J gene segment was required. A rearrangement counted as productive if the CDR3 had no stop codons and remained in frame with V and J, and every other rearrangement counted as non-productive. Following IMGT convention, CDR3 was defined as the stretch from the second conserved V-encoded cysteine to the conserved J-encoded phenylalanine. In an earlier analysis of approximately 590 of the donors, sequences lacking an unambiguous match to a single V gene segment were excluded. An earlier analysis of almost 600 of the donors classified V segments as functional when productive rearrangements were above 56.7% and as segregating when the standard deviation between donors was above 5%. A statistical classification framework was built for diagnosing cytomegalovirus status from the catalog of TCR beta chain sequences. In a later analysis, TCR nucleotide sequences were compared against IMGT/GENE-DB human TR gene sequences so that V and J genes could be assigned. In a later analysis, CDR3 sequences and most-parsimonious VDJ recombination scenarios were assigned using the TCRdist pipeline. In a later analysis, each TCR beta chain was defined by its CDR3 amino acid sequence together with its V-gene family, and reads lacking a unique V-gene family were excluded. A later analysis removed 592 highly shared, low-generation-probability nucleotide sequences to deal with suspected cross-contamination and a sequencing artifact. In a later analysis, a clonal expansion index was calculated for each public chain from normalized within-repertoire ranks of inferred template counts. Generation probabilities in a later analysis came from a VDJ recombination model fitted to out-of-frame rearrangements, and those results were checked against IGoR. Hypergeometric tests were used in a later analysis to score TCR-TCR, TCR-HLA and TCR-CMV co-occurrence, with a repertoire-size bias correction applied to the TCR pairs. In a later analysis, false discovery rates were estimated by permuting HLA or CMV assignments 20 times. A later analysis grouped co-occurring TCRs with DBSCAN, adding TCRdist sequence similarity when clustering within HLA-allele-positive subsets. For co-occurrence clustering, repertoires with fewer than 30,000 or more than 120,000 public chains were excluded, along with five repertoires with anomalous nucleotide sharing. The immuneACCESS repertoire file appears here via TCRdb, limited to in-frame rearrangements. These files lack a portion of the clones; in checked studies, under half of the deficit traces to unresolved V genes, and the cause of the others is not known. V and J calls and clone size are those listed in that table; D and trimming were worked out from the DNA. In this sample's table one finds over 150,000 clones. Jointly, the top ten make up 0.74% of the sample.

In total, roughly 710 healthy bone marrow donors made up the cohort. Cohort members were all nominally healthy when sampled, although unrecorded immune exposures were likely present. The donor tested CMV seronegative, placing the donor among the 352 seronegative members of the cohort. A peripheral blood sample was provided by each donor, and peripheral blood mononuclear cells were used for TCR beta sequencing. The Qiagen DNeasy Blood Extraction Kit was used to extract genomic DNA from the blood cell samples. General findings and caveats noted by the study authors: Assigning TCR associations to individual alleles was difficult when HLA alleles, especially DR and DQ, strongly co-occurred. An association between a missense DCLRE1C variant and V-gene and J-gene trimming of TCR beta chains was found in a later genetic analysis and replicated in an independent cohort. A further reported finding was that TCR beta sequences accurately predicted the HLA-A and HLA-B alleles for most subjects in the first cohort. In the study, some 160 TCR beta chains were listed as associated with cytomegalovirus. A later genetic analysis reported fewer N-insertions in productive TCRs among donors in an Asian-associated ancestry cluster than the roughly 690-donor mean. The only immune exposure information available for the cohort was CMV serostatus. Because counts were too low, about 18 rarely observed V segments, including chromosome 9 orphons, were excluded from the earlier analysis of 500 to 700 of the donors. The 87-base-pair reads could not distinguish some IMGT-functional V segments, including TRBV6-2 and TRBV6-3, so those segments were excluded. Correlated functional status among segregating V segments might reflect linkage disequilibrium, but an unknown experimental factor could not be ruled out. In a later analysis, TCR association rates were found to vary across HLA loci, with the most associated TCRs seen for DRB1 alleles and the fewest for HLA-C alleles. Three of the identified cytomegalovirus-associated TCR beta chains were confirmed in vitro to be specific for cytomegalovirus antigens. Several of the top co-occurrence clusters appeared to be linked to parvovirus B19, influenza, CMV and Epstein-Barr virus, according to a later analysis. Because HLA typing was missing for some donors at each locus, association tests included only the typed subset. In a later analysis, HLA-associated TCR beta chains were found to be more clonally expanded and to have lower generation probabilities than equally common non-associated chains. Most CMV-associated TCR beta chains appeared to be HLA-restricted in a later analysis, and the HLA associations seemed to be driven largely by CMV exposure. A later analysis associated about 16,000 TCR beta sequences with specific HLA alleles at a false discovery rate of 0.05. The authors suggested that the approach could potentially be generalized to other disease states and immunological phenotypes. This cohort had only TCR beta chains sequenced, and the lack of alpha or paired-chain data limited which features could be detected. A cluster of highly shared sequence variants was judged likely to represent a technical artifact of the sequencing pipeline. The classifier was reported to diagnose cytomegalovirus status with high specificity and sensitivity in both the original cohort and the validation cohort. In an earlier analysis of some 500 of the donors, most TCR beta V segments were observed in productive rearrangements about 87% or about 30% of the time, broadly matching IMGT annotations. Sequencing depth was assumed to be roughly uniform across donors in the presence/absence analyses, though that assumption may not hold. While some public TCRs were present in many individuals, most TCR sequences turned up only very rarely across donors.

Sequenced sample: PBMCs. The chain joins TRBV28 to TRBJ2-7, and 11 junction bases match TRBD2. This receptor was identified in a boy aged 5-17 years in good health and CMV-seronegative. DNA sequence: TGTGCCAGCAGTGTTAGCGGGGGGGGTTCCTACGAGCAGTACTTC. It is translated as CASSVSGGGSYEQYF.